The rows below give T cell receptor beta chains drawn from one sample of a study of Graves' ophthalmopathy and Graves' hyperthyroidism. Each CDR3 protein is one row after TCRdb ran MiXCR on the multiplex PCR reads. The sample records some 210,000 distinct CDR3 sequences, under 30% being singletons. Input material: peripheral blood. The receptor source for this set is a man aged 50 to 60 with Graves' ophthalmopathy. Both conserved end residues are part of each CDR3. The D gene is left open where the match is weak. Size values are once, few and many counts, or a class for expanded clones, and some rows have none.

v_call: TRBV12-3/TRBV12-4
d_call: .
clone_size: many
j_call: TRBJ1-2
cdr3_nt: TGTGCCAGCAGTTTCACCGAAGACTATGGCTACACCTTC
cdr3_aa: CASSFTEDYGYTF

v_call: TRBV12-3/TRBV12-4
d_call: .
clone_size: many
j_call: TRBJ1-2
cdr3_nt: TGTGCCAGCAGCCCCCGGGGGGACAACTATGGCTACACCTTC
cdr3_aa: CASSPRGDNYGYTF

v_call: TRBV7-9
d_call: TRBD1
clone_size: many
j_call: TRBJ2-7
cdr3_nt: TGTGCCACCTTAACCTCCGGGACAGTCTACGAGCAGTACTTC
cdr3_aa: CATLTSGTVYEQYF

v_call: TRBV9
d_call: TRBD1
clone_size: many
j_call: TRBJ1-2
cdr3_nt: TGTGCCAGCAGCTCTCCCGGGACAGGAGCTTATGGCTACACCTTC
cdr3_aa: CASSSPGTGAYGYTF

v_call: TRBV4-1
d_call: TRBD2
clone_size: .
j_call: TRBJ2-7
cdr3_nt: TGCGCCCCCCCCGGAAGGGCGGGAGGGGACGAGCAGTACTTC
cdr3_aa: CAPPGRAGGDEQYF

v_call: TRBV7-3
d_call: TRBD2
clone_size: many
j_call: TRBJ2-3
cdr3_nt: TGTGCCAGCAGCAAACCGGGACTAGCGGGAGTATCAGATACGCAGTATTTT
cdr3_aa: CASSKPGLAGVSDTQYF

v_call: TRBV12-5
d_call: .
clone_size: .
j_call: TRBJ1-1
cdr3_nt: TGTGCTAGTGGTTTTTCTCCGGAGAACACTGAAGCTTTCTTT
cdr3_aa: CASGFSPENTEAFF

v_call: TRBV7-2
d_call: .
clone_size: many
j_call: TRBJ2-5
cdr3_nt: TGTGCCAGCAGCTTAGATCGGGAAAAGACCCAGTACTTC
cdr3_aa: CASSLDREKTQYF

v_call: TRBV12-3/TRBV12-4
d_call: TRBD1
clone_size: many
j_call: TRBJ2-4
cdr3_nt: TGTGCCAGCAGTTATCACAGGGGTGGGCTAGCCAAAAACATTCAGTACTTC
cdr3_aa: CASSYHRGGLAKNIQYF

v_call: TRBV19
d_call: .
clone_size: many
j_call: TRBJ1-5
cdr3_nt: TGTGCCAGTAGTACACAGGAGCTTAAACTTGATCAGCCCCAGCATTTT
cdr3_aa: CASSTQELKLDQPQHF

v_call: TRBV27
d_call: TRBD1
clone_size: many
j_call: TRBJ2-5
cdr3_nt: TGTGCCAACAGTTTAACCCAGGGGGCAGAGACCCAGTACTTC
cdr3_aa: CANSLTQGAETQYF

v_call: TRBV6-1
d_call: .
clone_size: many
j_call: TRBJ2-7
cdr3_nt: TGTGCCAGCAGTGAGTGGTGGGAATACGAGCAGTACTTC
cdr3_aa: CASSEWWEYEQYF

v_call: TRBV2
d_call: .
clone_size: .
j_call: TRBJ2-5
cdr3_nt: TGTGCCAGCAGCTATAATCCAGAGACCCAGTACTTC
cdr3_aa: CASSYNPETQYF

v_call: TRBV6-5
d_call: .
clone_size: many
j_call: TRBJ1-1
cdr3_nt: TGTGCCAGCAGTTCCCAAGGGACACAGGATTGGGGCACTGAAGCTTTCTTT
cdr3_aa: CASSSQGTQDWGTEAFF

v_call: TRBV28
d_call: .
clone_size: many
j_call: TRBJ1-6
cdr3_nt: TGTGCCAGCAGACGAGGGGGGACCGGCTATAATTCACCCCTCCACTTT
cdr3_aa: CASRRGGTGYNSPLHF

v_call: TRBV6-1
d_call: .
clone_size: .
j_call: TRBJ2-2
cdr3_nt: TGTGCCAGCAGTGAAGCAACCGGGTACGCGAACACCGGGGAGCTGTTTTTT
cdr3_aa: CASSEATGYANTGELFF

v_call: TRBV12-3/TRBV12-4
d_call: .
clone_size: .
j_call: TRBJ1-2
cdr3_nt: TGTGCCAGCAGTTTAAGACAGGACACCTATGGCTACACCTTC
cdr3_aa: CASSLRQDTYGYTF

v_call: TRBV20-1
d_call: .
clone_size: many
j_call: TRBJ2-4
cdr3_nt: TGCAGTGCTTTCCCACCCCGCTACGCCAAAAACATTCAGTACTTC
cdr3_aa: CSAFPPRYAKNIQYF

v_call: TRBV20-1
d_call: .
clone_size: many
j_call: TRBJ2-7
cdr3_nt: TGCAGTGCTAGGAGGTGGGCTTCTCGGGGTTACGAGCAGTACTTC
cdr3_aa: CSARRWASRGYEQYF

v_call: TRBV27
d_call: TRBD1
clone_size: many
j_call: TRBJ2-7
cdr3_nt: TGTGCCAGCAGTTTACGGGACAGCACCTACGAGCAGTACTTC
cdr3_aa: CASSLRDSTYEQYF

v_call: TRBV12-3/TRBV12-4
d_call: .
clone_size: .
j_call: TRBJ2-5
cdr3_nt: TGTGCCAGCAGTACCCCAGGGAAACAAGAGACCCAGTACTTC
cdr3_aa: CASSTPGKQETQYF

v_call: TRBV27
d_call: TRBD1
clone_size: many
j_call: TRBJ1-5
cdr3_nt: TGTGCCAGCTCCAACAGGGGGCCTAATCAGCCCCAGCATTTT
cdr3_aa: CASSNRGPNQPQHF

v_call: TRBV12-3/TRBV12-4
d_call: TRBD1
clone_size: many
j_call: TRBJ1-1
cdr3_nt: TGTGCCAGCAGGTCTACAGGGGTGAACACTGAAGCTTTCTTT
cdr3_aa: CASRSTGVNTEAFF

v_call: TRBV28
d_call: .
clone_size: .
j_call: TRBJ2-7
cdr3_nt: TGTGCCAGCAGGCGAAGGACCAAAATATACGAGCAGTACTTC
cdr3_aa: CASRRRTKIYEQYF

v_call: TRBV7-2
d_call: TRBD1
clone_size: .
j_call: TRBJ2-7
cdr3_nt: TGTGCCAGCAGCTTACCACGGACCGGGACAGGGGAGAAGTACTTC
cdr3_aa: CASSLPRTGTGEKYF

v_call: TRBV5-1
d_call: .
clone_size: many
j_call: TRBJ2-5
cdr3_nt: TGCGCCAGCAATGGGGACACCCAAGAGACCCAGTACTTC
cdr3_aa: CASNGDTQETQYF

v_call: TRBV11-2
d_call: .
clone_size: many
j_call: TRBJ1-6
cdr3_nt: TGTGCCAGCAGCTTAGAACAGAATTATAATTCACCCCTCCACTTT
cdr3_aa: CASSLEQNYNSPLHF

v_call: TRBV2
d_call: .
clone_size: .
j_call: TRBJ1-1
cdr3_nt: TGTGCCAGCAGTAATTTCGACAATTTTGGCACTGAAGCTTTCTTT
cdr3_aa: CASSNFDNFGTEAFF

v_call: TRBV6-2/TRBV6-3
d_call: .
clone_size: medium-sized
j_call: TRBJ1-5
cdr3_nt: TGTGCCAGCACCACGGGGGGAGGGCCCCAGCATTTT
cdr3_aa: CASTTGGGPQHF

v_call: TRBV19
d_call: .
clone_size: .
j_call: TRBJ2-7
cdr3_nt: TGTGCCAGTAGTATTGAGCGGAGGAGCTCCTACGAGCAGTACTTC
cdr3_aa: CASSIERRSSYEQYF

v_call: TRBV19
d_call: TRBD2
clone_size: .
j_call: TRBJ2-2
cdr3_nt: TGTGCCAGCTCTAGCGGAGCCGCGAACACCGGGGAGCTGTTTTTT
cdr3_aa: CASSSGAANTGELFF

v_call: TRBV6-5
d_call: .
clone_size: .
j_call: TRBJ2-7
cdr3_nt: TGTGCCAGCAGTTACGCAAGGGACGAGCAGTACTTC
cdr3_aa: CASSYARDEQYF

v_call: TRBV10-2
d_call: .
clone_size: many
j_call: TRBJ2-5
cdr3_nt: TGCGCCAGCAGTGAGTCGAACCGCGCGGAGACCCAGTACTTC
cdr3_aa: CASSESNRAETQYF

v_call: TRBV6-1
d_call: TRBD2
clone_size: .
j_call: TRBJ2-2
cdr3_nt: TGTGCCAGCAGTGAAGATTTGCGACTAGCAACTAACACCGGGGAGCTGTTTTTT
cdr3_aa: CASSEDLRLATNTGELFF

v_call: TRBV6-1
d_call: TRBD1
clone_size: .
j_call: TRBJ1-1
cdr3_nt: TGTGCCAGCAGTCCAGGGATAGGGGGCGGGAACACTGAAGCTTTCTTT
cdr3_aa: CASSPGIGGGNTEAFF

v_call: TRBV6-1
d_call: TRBD1
clone_size: few
j_call: TRBJ2-7
cdr3_nt: TGTGCCAGTAATCGGGACAGGGGGAACCACGAGCAGTACTTC
cdr3_aa: CASNRDRGNHEQYF

v_call: TRBV28
d_call: TRBD1
clone_size: few
j_call: TRBJ1-3
cdr3_nt: TGTGCCAGCACCCAACAGGGGAGCTCTGGAAACACCATATATTTT
cdr3_aa: CASTQQGSSGNTIYF

v_call: TRBV19
d_call: .
clone_size: many
j_call: TRBJ2-7
cdr3_nt: TGTGCCAGTAGCCCCCGGGACGGATCCTACGAGCAGTACTTC
cdr3_aa: CASSPRDGSYEQYF

v_call: TRBV19
d_call: TRBD1
clone_size: many
j_call: TRBJ2-5
cdr3_nt: TGTGCCAGTAGTATGAGGGGGACAGGGGGCAACCAAGAGACCCAGTACTTC
cdr3_aa: CASSMRGTGGNQETQYF

v_call: TRBV18
d_call: .
clone_size: many
j_call: TRBJ1-6
cdr3_nt: TGTGCCAGCTCACTTCAGGGGAGCGATTCACCCCTCCACTTT
cdr3_aa: CASSLQGSDSPLHF

v_call: TRBV6-5
d_call: .
clone_size: many
j_call: TRBJ1-2
cdr3_nt: TGTGCCAGCAGGCAGACTGGGTCTCGCACCTATGGCTACACCTTC
cdr3_aa: CASRQTGSRTYGYTF

v_call: TRBV7-9
d_call: .
clone_size: many
j_call: TRBJ2-5
cdr3_nt: TGTGCCAGCAGCTCCGCTTATCAAGAGACCCAGTACTTC
cdr3_aa: CASSSAYQETQYF

v_call: TRBV11-1
d_call: TRBD1
clone_size: few
j_call: TRBJ2-5
cdr3_nt: TGTGCCAGCAGCTTAACCTCCGGGACAGGGGGCTATGAGACCCAGTACTTC
cdr3_aa: CASSLTSGTGGYETQYF

v_call: TRBV6-5
d_call: TRBD2
clone_size: many
j_call: TRBJ2-7
cdr3_nt: TGTGCCAGCAGTCGACTCGATGGGGGGGCCTACGAGCAGTACTTC
cdr3_aa: CASSRLDGGAYEQYF

v_call: TRBV12-3/TRBV12-4
d_call: TRBD1
clone_size: many
j_call: TRBJ1-1
cdr3_nt: TGTGCCAGCAGCTCCGGGACAGGGGCCGTAGGCACTGAAGCTTTCTTT
cdr3_aa: CASSSGTGAVGTEAFF

v_call: TRBV16
d_call: .
clone_size: .
j_call: TRBJ1-1
cdr3_nt: TGTGCCAGCAGCCAATTTGACGGGGGCACTACTGAAGCTTTCTTT
cdr3_aa: CASSQFDGGTTEAFF

v_call: TRBV12-3/TRBV12-4
d_call: .
clone_size: .
j_call: TRBJ2-5
cdr3_nt: TGTGCCAGCAGTTTAGTTAGGCGGGAAGAGACCCAGTACTTC
cdr3_aa: CASSLVRREETQYF

v_call: TRBV6-2/TRBV6-3
d_call: .
clone_size: .
j_call: TRBJ2-5
cdr3_nt: TGTGCCAGCAGCCTACCCCGGCGAACGGGGGAGACCCAGTACTTC
cdr3_aa: CASSLPRRTGETQYF

v_call: TRBV6-5
d_call: TRBD2
clone_size: many
j_call: TRBJ2-2
cdr3_nt: TGTGCCAGCAGGGTGAGCGGGAGAGGTACCGGGGAGCTGTTTTTT
cdr3_aa: CASRVSGRGTGELFF

v_call: TRBV7-2
d_call: .
clone_size: many
j_call: TRBJ2-5
cdr3_nt: TGTGCCAGCAGCTTGCGGGCATTCCAAGAGACCCAGTACTTC
cdr3_aa: CASSLRAFQETQYF

v_call: TRBV6-6
d_call: .
clone_size: many
j_call: TRBJ1-1
cdr3_nt: TGTGCCAGCAGGCTGACTGTTGCGAACACTGAAGCTTTCTTT
cdr3_aa: CASRLTVANTEAFF

v_call: TRBV6-5
d_call: TRBD2
clone_size: many
j_call: TRBJ2-7
cdr3_nt: TGTGCCAGCAGTTATGTGGCGGGGGCCTACGAGCAGTACTTC
cdr3_aa: CASSYVAGAYEQYF

v_call: TRBV27
d_call: TRBD1
clone_size: many
j_call: TRBJ1-2
cdr3_nt: TGTGCCAGCAGTTTAGGATGGGGGACAGGGGGTGGCTACACCTTC
cdr3_aa: CASSLGWGTGGGYTF

v_call: TRBV28
d_call: .
clone_size: many
j_call: TRBJ2-5
cdr3_nt: TGTGCCAGCAGGGCCAGGGAGACCCAGTACTTC
cdr3_aa: CASRARETQYF

v_call: TRBV6-5
d_call: TRBD1
clone_size: many
j_call: TRBJ2-2
cdr3_nt: TGTGCCAGCAGCGCAGGGGGTACGAACACCGGGGAGCTGTTTTTT
cdr3_aa: CASSAGGTNTGELFF

v_call: TRBV10-3
d_call: TRBD1
clone_size: many
j_call: TRBJ2-5
cdr3_nt: TGTGCCATCAGTGATCCGAACCCAGACAGGGTCCTCCAAGAGACCCAGTACTTC
cdr3_aa: CAISDPNPDRVLQETQYF

v_call: TRBV4-1
d_call: .
clone_size: many
j_call: TRBJ1-2
cdr3_nt: TGCGCCAGCAGCCAGGCATTTGGTCCGACGGTCGGCTACACCTTC
cdr3_aa: CASSQAFGPTVGYTF